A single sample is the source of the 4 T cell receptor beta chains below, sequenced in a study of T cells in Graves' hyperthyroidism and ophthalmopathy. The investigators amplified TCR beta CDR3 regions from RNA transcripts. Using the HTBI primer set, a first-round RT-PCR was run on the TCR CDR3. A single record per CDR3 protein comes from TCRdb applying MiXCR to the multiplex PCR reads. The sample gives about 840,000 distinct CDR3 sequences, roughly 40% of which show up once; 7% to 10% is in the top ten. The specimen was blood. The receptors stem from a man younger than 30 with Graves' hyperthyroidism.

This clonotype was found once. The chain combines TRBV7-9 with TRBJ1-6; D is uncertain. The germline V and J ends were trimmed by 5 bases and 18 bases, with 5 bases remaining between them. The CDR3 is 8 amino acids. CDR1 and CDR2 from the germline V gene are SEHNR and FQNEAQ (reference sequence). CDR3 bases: TGTGCCAGCAGCCCCACCCACTTT. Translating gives CASSPTHF.

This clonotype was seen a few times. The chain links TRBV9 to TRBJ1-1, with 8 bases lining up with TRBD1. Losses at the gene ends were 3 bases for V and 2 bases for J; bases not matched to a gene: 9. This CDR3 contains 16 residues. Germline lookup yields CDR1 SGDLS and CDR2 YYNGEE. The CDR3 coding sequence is TGTGCCAGCAGCGGTCCCCGGGCAGGGGGCAACACTGAAGCTTTCTTT. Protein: CASSGPRAGGNTEAFF. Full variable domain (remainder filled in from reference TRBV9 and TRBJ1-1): DSGVTQTPKHLITATGQRVTLRCSPRSGDLSVYWYQQSLDQGLQFLIQYYNGEERAKGNILERFSAQQFPDLHSELNLSSLELGDSALYFCASSGPRAGGNTEAFFGQGTRLTVV.

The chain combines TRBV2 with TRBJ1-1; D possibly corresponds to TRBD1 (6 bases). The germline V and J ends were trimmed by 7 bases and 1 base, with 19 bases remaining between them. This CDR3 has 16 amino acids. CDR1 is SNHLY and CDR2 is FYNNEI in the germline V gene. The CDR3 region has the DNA TGTGCCAGCAAGGATCTTGGGGGGCACCAGAACACTGAAGCTTTCTTT. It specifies CASKDLGGHQNTEAFF.

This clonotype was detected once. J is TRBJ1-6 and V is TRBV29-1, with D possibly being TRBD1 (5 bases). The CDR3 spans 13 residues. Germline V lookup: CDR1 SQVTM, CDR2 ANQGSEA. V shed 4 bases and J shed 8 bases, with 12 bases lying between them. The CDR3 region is CSVARDDYSPLHF. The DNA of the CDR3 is TGCAGCGTTGCCCGGGACGATTATTCACCCCTCCACTTT. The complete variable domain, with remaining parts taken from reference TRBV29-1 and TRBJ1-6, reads SAVISQKPSRDICQRGTSLTIQCQVDSQVTMMFWYRQQPGQSLTLIATANQGSEATYESGFVIDKFPISRPNLTFSTLTVSNMSPEDSSIYLCSVARDDYSPLHFGNGTRLTVT.